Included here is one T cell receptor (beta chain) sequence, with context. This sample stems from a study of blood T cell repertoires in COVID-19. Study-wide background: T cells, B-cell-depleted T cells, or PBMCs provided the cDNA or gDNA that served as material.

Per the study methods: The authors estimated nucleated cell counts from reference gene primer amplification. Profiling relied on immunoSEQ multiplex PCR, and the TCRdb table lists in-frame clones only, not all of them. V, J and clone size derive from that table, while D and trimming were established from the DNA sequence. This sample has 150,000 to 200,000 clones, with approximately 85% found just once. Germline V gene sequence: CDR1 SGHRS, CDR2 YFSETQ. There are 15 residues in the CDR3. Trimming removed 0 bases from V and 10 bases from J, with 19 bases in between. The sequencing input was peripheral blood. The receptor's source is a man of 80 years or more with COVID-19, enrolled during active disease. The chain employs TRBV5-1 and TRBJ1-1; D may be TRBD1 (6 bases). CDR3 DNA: TGCGCCAGCAGCTTGGCAGCGGGGGCTACTTTGGGAGCTTTCTTT. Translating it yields CASSLAAGATLGAFF. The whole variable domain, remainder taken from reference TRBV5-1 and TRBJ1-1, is KAGVTQTPRYLIKTRGQQVTLSCSPISGHRSVSWYQQTPGQGLQFLFEYFSETQRNKGNFPGRFSGRQFSNSRSEMNVSTLELGDSALYLCASSLAAGATLGAFFGQGTRLTVV.